This T cell receptor beta chain was identified during a study of CD8+ T cells in alopecia areata. Comments on this clone: Its antigen is unknown.

From PBMCs, CD4+ and CD8+ T cells were sorted. Reverse transcribed after extraction, RNA yielded cDNA as the sequencing template. The assay was immunoSEQ multiplex PCR, and TCRdb's table has in-frame clones only and misses some. The sample lists a few hundred thousand clones, roughly 56% occurring once. Study-wide findings and caveats: Tissue-resident alphabeta T cells belonging to normal skin likewise get sequenced within scalp specimens. Patients displayed less clarity in TCR sharing than mice, a finding possibly related to HLA.

CDR3 length equals 14 residues. The V gene lost 5 bases and the J gene lost 2 bases, with 11 bases spanning the gap. Per the germline V gene, CDR1 is MNHEY and CDR2 is SMNVEV (reference sequence). Sequencing was performed on CD8+ T cells sorted from blood. This TCR was sampled from a human donor in good health. The V call is TRBV27, the J call TRBJ2-3, with TRBD1 as a possible D gene (6 bases). The CDR3 sequence: CASSLRGYTDTQYF. The CDR3 coding sequence is TGTGCCAGCAGTCTGAGGGGGTACACAGATACGCAGTATTTT.